The 17 T cell receptor beta chains given below trace back to one sample, sequenced in a study of vaccination effects on CD4 cells after COVID-19. TCRdb's table, derived via immunoSEQ multiplex PCR, lists solely in-frame clones and lacks some. Of about 59,000 clones in the sample, under 80% were seen once. No antigen has been identified for these receptors. Within the ViraFEST assay, antigen-specific CD4+ T cells underwent expansion with viral peptide pools prior to sequencing. Isolating CD4+ T cells followed about 11 days of culture. Every participant took two doses of the BNT162b2 or mRNA-1273 vaccine. Sequencing used CD4+ T cells from PBMCs cultured with HCoV-OC43 spike peptides, obtained after COVID-19 vaccination. Subset denoted: HCoV-OC43 spike overlapping peptide pool stimulation. The source of these receptors is a human donor who received a COVID-19 vaccine.

The rearrangement uses TRBV24-1 and TRBJ2-3, with D tentatively TRBD1 or TRBD2 (5 bases each). Germline V gene data show CDR1 as KGHDR and CDR2 as SFDVKD. V was clipped by 1 base and J by 5 bases, with 12 bases between them. The CDR3 runs to 15 residues. The CDR3 reads CATSDLWDVLDTQYF. CDR3 DNA: TGTGCCACCAGTGATTTATGGGACGTCCTAGATACGCAGTATTTT.

The sample holds one count of this clone. This chain links TRBV6-6 with TRBJ2-5; maybe TRBD1 (5 bases). The germline V gene has CDR1 MNHNY and CDR2 SVGAGI (reference sequence). There are 14 residues in the CDR3. V was shortened by 3 bases and J by 1 base, with 9 bases between the two germline ends. The CDR3 protein is CASSYSGAQETQYF. The DNA of the CDR3 is TGTGCCAGCAGTTATAGTGGGGCCCAAGAGACCCAGTACTTC.

For the CDR3, the DNA is TGTGCCAGCAGTGAAGCGCCTAACAGAGTGAACACTGAAGCTTTCTTT. Its translation: CASSEAPNRVNTEAFF. The V and J genes are TRBV6-1 and TRBJ1-1; D gene uncertain. With 0 bases removed from V and 0 bases from J, the gap between germline ends came to 11 bases. The CDR3 is 16 residues long. The germline CDR1 and CDR2 sequences are MNHNS and SASEGT.

V usage is TRBV21-1 and J usage is TRBJ2-7; the table's D call, TRBD1, has no DNA check behind it. TRBV21-1 is listed as a pseudogene. This CDR3 region has 17 residues. The CDR3 nucleotides are TGTGCCAGCAGCAGTCAGGGGGGTCCTCCTCCGCCCTACGAGCAGTACGTC. It is translated as CASSSQGGPPPPYEQYV.

This chain uses TRBV3-1 (or the pseudogene TRBV3-2) with TRBJ2-2, with TRBD1 as a possible D gene (5 bases). V was pared by 4 bases and J by 0 bases, with 9 bases between. CDR3 length: 15 residues. Germline V gene sequence: CDR1 LGHDT, CDR2 YNNKEL (reference sequence). CDR3: CASSLGHTNTGELFF. CDR3 nucleotides: TGTGCCAGCAGCCTAGGACATACGAACACCGGGGAGCTGTTTTTT.

This clone was detected once. The chain couples TRBV7-8 to TRBJ2-2; possible D gene TRBD2, 5 bases. Germline V gene data show CDR1 as SGHVS and CDR2 as FQNEAQ. Trimming shortened V by 7 bases and J by 2 bases, and 14 bases separated the two germline ends. There are 15 residues in the CDR3. The CDR3 loop reads CASTITSHNTGELFF. As DNA, the CDR3 is TGTGCCAGCACCATAACTAGTCATAACACCGGGGAGCTGTTTTTT.

V is TRBV24-1 and J is TRBJ2-3, with 9 nucleotides matching TRBD1. Trimming cost V 2 bases and J 3 bases; bases outside gene matches: 2. This CDR3 contains 15 residues. Germline CDR1 KGHDR, CDR2 SFDVKD. For the CDR3, the DNA is TGTGCCACCAGTGATTGGGACAGGGCGACAGATACGCAGTATTTT. It encodes CATSDWDRATDTQYF.

The rearrangement joins TRBV24-1 to TRBJ2-3, with TRBD1 matching 9 bases. The CDR3 has 15 amino acids. CDR1 and CDR2 (germline): KGHDR, SFDVKD. Trimming removed 4 bases from V and 5 bases from J; junction bases left unmatched: 6. Written as DNA, the CDR3 is TGTGCCACCAGTGACCGGGGACAGGGTAAAGATACGCAGTATTTT. Translation gives CATSDRGQGKDTQYF.

The gene calls are TRBV28 and TRBJ1-3; tentative D call: TRBD1 (5 bases). Trimming cost V 3 bases and J 4 bases, with 16 bases left between them. Germline V gene lookup returns CDR1 MDHEN and CDR2 SYDVKM. The CDR3 spans 16 residues. The CDR3 spells CASSLSAGFGGNTIYF. The CDR3 nucleotides read TGTGCCAGCAGTTTGTCTGCAGGGTTTGGGGGAAACACCATATATTTT.

The chain joins TRBV28 to TRBJ2-7, with 8 bases aligning to TRBD1. The J segment lost 1 base and the V segment lost 6 bases, leaving 5 bases of the junction unmatched. Germline lookup yields CDR1 MDHEN and CDR2 SYDVKM. This CDR3 has 14 amino acids. CDR3 bases: TGTGCCAGCAGCCAGACAGGGGTATCCTACGAGCAGTACGTC. It translates to CASSQTGVSYEQYV.

The chain links TRBV30 to TRBJ1-2; TRBD1 agrees at 7 bases. CDR1 GTSNPN and CDR2 SVGIG come from the germline V gene (reference sequence). The CDR3 has 14 residues. For the CDR3, the DNA is TGTGCTTTGAACCGGGACAGAGCTAACTATGGCTACACCTTC. It encodes CALNRDRANYGYTF.

The gene calls are TRBV6-2 or TRBV6-3 and TRBJ1-1; D is possibly TRBD1 (5 bases). The CDR3 loop spans 13 amino acids. The V and J ends lost 6 bases and 5 bases respectively, with 13 bases between them. From germline, CDR1 is MNHEY and CDR2 SVGEGT. The CDR3 loop is CASSRGWATEAFF. The DNA for the CDR3 is TGTGCCAGCAGCCGGGGGTGGGCTACTGAAGCTTTCTTT.

The rearrangement uses TRBV9 and TRBJ1-3; 7 bases match TRBD1. V was clipped by 1 base and J by 2 bases; unmatched bases: 0. The CDR3 is 14 residues long. CDR1 and CDR2 from the germline V gene are SGDLS and YYNGEE. The CDR3 loop reads CASSVQGAGNTIYF. For the CDR3, the DNA is TGTGCCAGCAGCGTACAGGGGGCTGGAAACACCATATATTTT. The full variable domain, in which reference TRBV9 and TRBJ1-3 provide the parts outside the CDR3, is DSGVTQTPKHLITATGQRVTLRCSPRSGDLSVYWYQQSLDQGLQFLIQYYNGEERAKGNILERFSAQQFPDLHSELNLSSLELGDSALYFCASSVQGAGNTIYFGEGSWLTVV.

This clone was detected a few times. The V call is TRBV30, the J call TRBJ2-2; D is unresolved. The CDR3 is made up of 12 amino acids. V gave up 1 base and J gave up 6 bases, with 6 bases separating them. Germline assignment: CDR1 GTSNPN and CDR2 SVGIG (reference sequence). The CDR3 nucleotides are TGTGCCTGGAGTGGTACTGCCGGGGAGCTGTTTTTT. It specifies CAWSGTAGELFF.

The chain couples TRBV5-1 to TRBJ1-1; the D gene is possibly TRBD1 (6 bases). Germline V gene lookup returns CDR1 SGHRS and CDR2 YFSETQ. There are 15 residues in the CDR3. V was pared by 4 bases and J by 3 bases, with 16 bases between. The CDR3, as DNA: TGCGCCAGCAGCAGTCTAGGACAGTACCACACTGAAGCTTTCTTT. Translation gives CASSSLGQYHTEAFF.

The V call is TRBV20-1, the J call TRBJ1-1; maybe TRBD1 (5 bases). From germline, CDR1 is DFQATT and CDR2 SNEGSKA (reference sequence). The CDR3 consists of 16 residues. Trimming cost V 3 bases and J 2 bases, with 19 bases left between them. The CDR3 sequence is CSASDSGGWINTEAFF. DNA for the CDR3: TGCAGTGCTAGTGATTCCGGGGGTTGGATCAACACTGAAGCTTTCTTT.

The chain combines TRBV28 with TRBJ1-2; D is undetermined. Germline values: CDR1 MDHEN, CDR2 SYDVKM. Trimming shortened V by 4 bases and J by 8 bases, and 14 bases separated the two germline ends. The CDR3 totals 13 residues. The CDR3 bases are TGTGCCAGCAGTTCGGACCCTGTGAGGGGCTACACCTTC. The encoded protein is CASSSDPVRGYTF.